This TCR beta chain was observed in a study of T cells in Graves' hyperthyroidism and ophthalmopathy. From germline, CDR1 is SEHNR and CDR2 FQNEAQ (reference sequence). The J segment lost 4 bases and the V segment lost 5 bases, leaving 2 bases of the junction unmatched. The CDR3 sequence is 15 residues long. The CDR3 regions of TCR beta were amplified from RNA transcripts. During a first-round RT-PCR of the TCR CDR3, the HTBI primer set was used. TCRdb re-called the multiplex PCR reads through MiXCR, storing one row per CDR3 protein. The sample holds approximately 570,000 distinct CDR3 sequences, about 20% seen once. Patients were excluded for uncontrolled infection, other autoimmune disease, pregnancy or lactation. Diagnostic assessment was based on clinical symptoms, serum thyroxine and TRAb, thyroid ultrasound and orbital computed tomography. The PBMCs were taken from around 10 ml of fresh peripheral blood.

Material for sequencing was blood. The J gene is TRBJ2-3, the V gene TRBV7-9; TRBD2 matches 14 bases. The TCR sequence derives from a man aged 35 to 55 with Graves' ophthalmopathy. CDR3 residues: CASSRLAGGPDTQYF. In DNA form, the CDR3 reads TGTGCCAGCAGCCGACTAGCGGGAGGGCCAGATACGCAGTATTTT.